A selection of T cell receptor beta chains follows, all from one sample in a study of cytomegalovirus exposure and HLA in healthy donors. The method was immunoSEQ multiplex PCR; TCRdb's version includes in-frame clones alone and lacks a portion of them. The sample has about 100,000 clones, roughly 76% seen once. Sequencing was performed on PBMCs. The source of these receptors is a man in his forties in good health and CMV-seronegative. Each CDR3 is given with its conserved first and last residue. The order of the fields is D gene, J gene, clone size, V gene, CDR3 DNA, CDR3 protein. D genes are given only for firm matches. Clone size appears in some rows only: once, few, many, or a class for an expanded clone.

D: -; J: TRBJ1-1; size: few; V: TRBV6-5; DNA: TGTGCCAGCAGTTCCGGGACACAAAACACTGAAGCTTTCTTT; CDR3: CASSSGTQNTEAFF
D: TRBD1; J: TRBJ1-1; size: -; V: TRBV5-1; DNA: TGCGCCAGCAGCTTTTCCGGGACAGGGGGTGATTTGGCTTTCTTT; CDR3: CASSFSGTGGDLAFF
D: -; J: TRBJ1-6; size: -; V: TRBV10-2; DNA: TGCGCCAGCAGTGACTGGAACCGAGGCTATAATTCACCCCTCCACTTT; CDR3: CASSDWNRGYNSPLHF
D: -; J: TRBJ2-2; size: -; V: TRBV5-4; DNA: TGTGCCGTTTGGGGAGTCGGGGAGCTGTTTTTT; CDR3: CAVWGVGELFF
D: TRBD1; J: TRBJ1-5; size: -; V: TRBV7-9; DNA: TGTTCCAGCAGCTTCGGGACAGGGGCTCAGCCCCAGCATTTT; CDR3: CSSSFGTGAQPQHF
D: -; J: TRBJ2-2; size: -; V: TRBV7-3; DNA: TGTGCCAGCAGCCGCGGGGAGAACACCGGGGAGCTGTTTTTT; CDR3: CASSRGENTGELFF
D: TRBD1; J: TRBJ2-1; size: -; V: TRBV15; DNA: TGTGCCACCAGCAGCGGACAGGGCGCTGAGCAGTTCTTC; CDR3: CATSSGQGAEQFF
D: TRBD1; J: TRBJ1-3; size: few; V: TRBV4-1; DNA: TGCGCCAGCAGCCGGACAGGGTGGGTTAACTCTGGAAACACCATATATTTT; CDR3: CASSRTGWVNSGNTIYF
D: -; J: TRBJ1-5; size: -; V: TRBV5-1; DNA: TGCGCCAGCAGCTTGTGGGCAGACTATAGCAATCAGCCCCAGCATTTT; CDR3: CASSLWADYSNQPQHF
D: TRBD1; J: TRBJ2-3; size: few; V: TRBV5-5; DNA: TGTGCCAGCACCCTCAACAGGGGGCTGGGCACAGATACGCAGTATTTT; CDR3: CASTLNRGLGTDTQYF
D: -; J: TRBJ1-5; size: -; V: TRBV4-2; DNA: TGTGCCAGCAGCCAAGTTACAGACAATGGGCCAAATCAGCCCCAGCATTTT; CDR3: CASSQVTDNGPNQPQHF
D: -; J: TRBJ2-6; size: -; V: TRBV6-4; DNA: TGTGCCAGCAGTGAGTACTCTGGGGCCAACGTCCTGACTTTC; CDR3: CASSEYSGANVLTF
D: -; J: TRBJ1-2; size: few; V: TRBV27; DNA: TGTGCCAGCAGTCTCACACAGAACTATGGCTACACCTTC; CDR3: CASSLTQNYGYTF
D: TRBD2; J: TRBJ2-3; size: once; V: TRBV29-1; DNA: TGCAGCGCCAGCACGGGGGGGCGAGATACGCAGTATTTT; CDR3: CSASTGGRDTQYF
D: -; J: TRBJ2-5; size: -; V: TRBV5-3; DNA: TGTGCCAGAAGCTTACCGGGACTGATAAGGGGGACCCAGTACTTC; CDR3: CARSLPGLIRGTQYF
D: -; J: TRBJ1-1; size: once; V: TRBV7-9; DNA: TGTTCCAGCAGCTTAGAGGTGCAGGGCGAAGCTTTCTTT; CDR3: CSSSLEVQGEAFF
D: TRBD1; J: TRBJ1-4; size: -; V: TRBV18; DNA: TGTGCCAGCTCACTGACAGGGGGCGCAGAGGGCAATGAAAAACTGTTTTTT; CDR3: CASSLTGGAEGNEKLFF
D: -; J: TRBJ2-1; size: -; V: TRBV18; DNA: TGTGCCAGCTCACCACAGAGCTCCTACAATGAGCAGTTCTTC; CDR3: CASSPQSSYNEQFF
D: -; J: TRBJ2-5; size: -; V: TRBV7-7; DNA: TGTGCCAGCAGCTCGTCCAGGGGCCCGGAGACCCAGTACTTC; CDR3: CASSSSRGPETQYF
D: -; J: TRBJ2-4; size: -; V: TRBV5-1; DNA: TGCGCCAGCAGCTTGGAGGGGCCAAACATTCAGTACTTC; CDR3: CASSLEGPNIQYF
D: TRBD1; J: TRBJ2-1; size: -; V: TRBV11-2; DNA: TGTGCCAGCAGCTTTACACCAACAGGGGGCTCGTTCTTC; CDR3: CASSFTPTGGSFF
D: -; J: TRBJ2-3; size: -; V: TRBV12-5; DNA: TGTGCTAGTGGTGGAGCCACAGATACGCAGTATTTT; CDR3: CASGGATDTQYF
D: TRBD2; J: TRBJ2-3; size: once; V: TRBV4-3; DNA: TGCGCCAGCAGCCAAGGACTAGCGCGGTACACAGATACGCAGTATTTT; CDR3: CASSQGLARYTDTQYF
D: TRBD1; J: TRBJ1-1; size: -; V: TRBV6-6; DNA: TGTGCCAGCGGGTCAGGGGGACACACTGAAGCTTTCTTT; CDR3: CASGSGGHTEAFF
D: -; J: TRBJ2-5; size: few; V: TRBV7-3; DNA: TGTGCCAGCAGCTTAAATACAGGGCCCCAAGAGACCCAGTACTTC; CDR3: CASSLNTGPQETQYF
D: TRBD1; J: TRBJ1-4; size: few; V: TRBV28; DNA: TGTGCCAGCAGTCTTCCGGGACAGAACAATGAAAAACTGTTTTTT; CDR3: CASSLPGQNNEKLFF
D: -; J: TRBJ1-1; size: -; V: TRBV5-3; DNA: TGTGCCAGAAGCTATCCCAAGGGGTTTGAAGCTTTCTTT; CDR3: CARSYPKGFEAFF
D: -; J: TRBJ2-6; size: -; V: TRBV21-1; DNA: TGTGCCAGCAGCCGACGACGGACAGTTCTACTCTCTGGGGCCAACGTCCTGACTTTC; CDR3: CASSRRRTVLLSGANVLTF
D: -; J: TRBJ2-5; size: few; V: TRBV19; DNA: TGTGCCAGTGCCGCGGGCCTAGGAGAAGAGACCCAGTACTTC; CDR3: CASAAGLGEETQYF
D: TRBD2; J: TRBJ2-5; size: -; V: TRBV4-2; DNA: TGTGCCAGCAGCCCTACTAGCGAAGAGACCCAGTACTTC; CDR3: CASSPTSEETQYF
D: -; J: TRBJ1-4; size: few; V: TRBV4-1; DNA: TGCGCCAGCAGCCTGCGACAGGTCCCTAATGAAAAACTGTTTTTT; CDR3: CASSLRQVPNEKLFF
D: TRBD2; J: TRBJ2-3; size: -; V: TRBV9; DNA: TGTGCCAGCAGCCCAACCGGGGTGCGGGGGACCTACACAGATACGCAGTATTTT; CDR3: CASSPTGVRGTYTDTQYF
D: -; J: TRBJ1-6; size: -; V: TRBV7-9; DNA: TGTTCCAGCATTTTACACCCGGGGAGCTCCTATAATTCACCCCTCCACTTT; CDR3: CSSILHPGSSYNSPLHF
D: TRBD2; J: TRBJ2-5; size: -; V: TRBV6-5; DNA: TGTGCCAGCCGCGGGGGGGCCGCGACCCAGTACTTC; CDR3: CASRGGAATQYF
D: -; J: TRBJ2-1; size: -; V: TRBV7-9; DNA: TGTGCCAGCAGCTTAGGTGCGGGGGCCGCCTACAATGAGCAGTTCTTC; CDR3: CASSLGAGAAYNEQFF
D: -; J: TRBJ1-2; size: -; V: TRBV10-1; DNA: TGCGCCAGCCTTGAGTCCAGGGAGGAGGTTAGATATGGCTACACCTTC; CDR3: CASLESREEVRYGYTF
D: -; J: TRBJ2-1; size: -; V: TRBV29-1; DNA: TGCAGCGTTGAACCGAGCTATGAGCAGTTCTTC; CDR3: CSVEPSYEQFF
D: -; J: TRBJ2-5; size: -; V: TRBV2; DNA: TGTGCCAGCAGTGAAGCGAGGTCATACAAGGTAGGAGAGACCCAGTACTTC; CDR3: CASSEARSYKVGETQYF
D: -; J: TRBJ1-5; size: -; V: TRBV7-8; DNA: TGTGCCAGCAGCCGAGGTCTTATGAACAATCAGCCCCAGCATTTT; CDR3: CASSRGLMNNQPQHF
D: TRBD2; J: TRBJ2-2; size: -; V: TRBV5-1; DNA: TGCGCCAGCTCGTTCGGGGGGAAGGCGAACACCGGGGAGCTGTTTTTT; CDR3: CASSFGGKANTGELFF
D: TRBD2; J: TRBJ2-1; size: -; V: TRBV10-1; DNA: TGCGCCAGCAGTGAGCTTACTAGCGGTTTTAGCTCCTACAATGAGCAGTTCTTC; CDR3: CASSELTSGFSSYNEQFF
D: -; J: TRBJ2-1; size: -; V: TRBV4-1; DNA: TGCGCCAGCAGCCGGCAGGGGCGAGAGGATGAGCAGTTCTTC; CDR3: CASSRQGREDEQFF
D: -; J: TRBJ1-1; size: -; V: TRBV19; DNA: TGTGCCAGTAGTTGGGGAGGGACTGAAGCTTTCTTT; CDR3: CASSWGGTEAFF
D: -; J: TRBJ1-1; size: few; V: TRBV6-1; DNA: TGTGCCAGCAGTGGGTTGAGGGCAGCTTTCTTT; CDR3: CASSGLRAAFF